This passage covers 28 T cell receptor beta chains from one sample sequenced in a study of beta chain features in type 1 diabetes (dated by TCRdb to 2016 to 2018). The library was generated by the immunoSEQ multiplex PCR assay. The High Capacity cDNA Reverse Transcription Kit was used to reverse transcribe all of the isolated RNA, meaning that expressed TCRB transcripts were what got sequenced. Entries here come from immuneACCESS through TCRdb and include only in-frame sequences with V and J called. Some clones fail to appear in such tables; in the studies checked, an unresolved V gene covers under half of the shortfall, and the cause of the remainder is unknown. This sample has 240,000 or so clones in its table, and more than 65% of those were observed once. The top ten constitute about 0.05% of the sample. The sequenced material came from naive CD4+ T cells from blood. The meaning of the sample's cell subset or site label: true naive CD4+ T cells. These receptors came from a man aged 30-40 years in good health.

J is TRBJ2-4 and V is TRBV7-2, with D unresolved. The CDR3 totals 16 residues. V shed 1 base and J shed 1 base, with 11 bases lying between them. From germline, CDR1 is SGHTA and CDR2 FQGNSA. The CDR3 spells CASSLGPGDAKNIQYF. The DNA of the CDR3 is TGTGCCAGCAGCTTAGGTCCAGGTGATGCCAAAAACATTCAGTACTTC.

In DNA form, the CDR3 reads TGTGCCTGGAGCCCCATGGGGAGCTATGGCTACACCTTC. Translating gives CAWSPMGSYGYTF. The rearrangement links TRBV30 to TRBJ1-2; D is unresolved. The CDR3 length is 13 residues. V was cut by 3 bases and J by 4 bases, with 12 bases left in between. CDR1 and CDR2 from the germline V gene are GTSNPN and SVGIG (reference sequence).

The V and J genes are TRBV30 and TRBJ2-7; D may be TRBD1 (6 bases). This CDR3 is 14 amino acids long. The V end was cut by 5 bases, the J end by 1 base, with 15 bases between. Germline CDR1 is GTSNPN and CDR2 is SVGIG (reference sequence). CDR3: CAWQGHYISYEQYF. The CDR3 DNA sequence: TGTGCCTGGCAGGGACACTACATTTCCTACGAGCAGTACTTC.

The CDR3 here is CASSLGGGGSSYNEQFF. CDR3 coding DNA: TGTGCCAGCAGCCTTGGAGGAGGCGGGAGCTCCTACAATGAGCAGTTCTTC. The chain joins TRBV28 to TRBJ2-1, with 7 positions matching TRBD2. There are 17 residues in the CDR3. J was trimmed by 0 bases and V by 6 bases; bases with no gene match: 11. The V gene's germline CDR1 is MDHEN and CDR2 SYDVKM.

The chain joins TRBV18 to TRBJ1-6; no firm D call. Germline CDR1 reads KGHSH; CDR2 reads LQKENI. V shed 6 bases and J shed 10 bases, with 16 bases lying between them. The CDR3 runs to 14 residues. The DNA of the CDR3 is TGTGCCAGCTCTCTGGCAGAGAAGGGATCACCCCTCCACTTT. It codes for CASSLAEKGSPLHF. Drawing the rest from reference TRBV18 and TRBJ1-6, the complete variable domain is NAGVMQNPRHLVRRRGQEARLRCSPMKGHSHVYWYRQLPEEGLKFMVYLQKENIIDESGMPKERFSAEFPKEGPSILRIQQVVRGDSAAYFCASSLAEKGSPLHFGNGTRLTVT.

V usage is TRBV30 and J usage is TRBJ2-7, with 9 bases that match TRBD1. In germline, CDR1 is GTSNPN, CDR2 SVGIG (reference sequence). CDR3 length equals 14 residues. Losses at the gene ends were 2 bases for V and 5 bases for J; bases not matched to a gene: 7. Here the CDR3 reads CAWSMGQGINEQYF. The CDR3 nucleotides are TGTGCCTGGAGTATGGGACAGGGTATCAACGAGCAGTACTTC.

The chain is built from TRBV30 and TRBJ2-3, with 8 bases fitting TRBD2. The CDR3 is 14 residues long. CDR1 is GTSNPN and CDR2 is SVGIG in the germline V gene (reference sequence). J gave up 4 bases and V 3 bases, and 6 bases lay outside the gene matches. The CDR3 bases are TGTGCCTGGAGCATAGCGGGAAGGCCAGATACGCAGTATTTT. Amino acids: CAWSIAGRPDTQYF.

The V and J genes are TRBV10-3 and TRBJ1-1; 7 nucleotides match TRBD1. Germline loops: CDR1 ENHRY, CDR2 SYGVKD. The CDR3 totals 13 residues. V shed 0 bases, J shed 8 bases, and the junction held 3 bases outside the gene matches. CDR3 protein: CAISESGGGEAFF. The DNA of the CDR3 is TGTGCCATCAGTGAGTCAGGGGGCGGCGAAGCTTTCTTT.

On this clone: In the same sample, other DNA sequences code for this CDR3. This chain connects TRBV18 to TRBJ2-3, with D perhaps matching TRBD1 (5 bases). V lost 2 bases and J 2 bases, leaving 8 bases between the germline ends. This CDR3 is 14 amino acids long. CDR1 and CDR2 from the germline V gene are KGHSH and LQKENI. The CDR3 nucleotides read TGTGCCAGCTCACCAACAGGTCTCACAGATACGCAGTATTTT. Protein: CASSPTGLTDTQYF.

This chain connects TRBV10-3 to TRBJ2-1; D unclear. V lost 0 bases, J lost 0 bases, and 15 bases lay in between. Germline V gene data show CDR1 as ENHRY and CDR2 as SYGVKD. This CDR3 is built from 18 residues. DNA of the CDR3: TGTGCCATCAGTGAGTCGAATAGTTGGAGAAGCTCCTACAATGAGCAGTTCTTC. Amino acid sequence: CAISESNSWRSSYNEQFF.

This sequence joins TRBV4-1 and TRBJ1-2; D ambiguous. V dropped 3 bases and J dropped 7 bases, with 9 bases sitting between them. CDR1 MGHRA and CDR2 YSYEKL come from the germline V gene. This CDR3 region has 12 residues. This chain's CDR3 is CASSQHKGGYTF. The CDR3 nucleotides are TGCGCCAGCAGCCAGCATAAGGGTGGCTACACCTTC.

The rearrangement joins TRBV30 to TRBJ2-5; D perhaps matches TRBD1 (5 bases). Trimming took off 1 base at V and 1 base at J, with 10 bases between the two ends. CDR3 size: 14 residues. From germline, CDR1 is GTSNPN and CDR2 SVGIG (reference sequence). The CDR3 here is CAWSEAGFQETQYF. The CDR3 DNA reads TGTGCCTGGAGTGAGGCAGGGTTCCAAGAGACCCAGTACTTC. Full variable domain (remainder filled in from reference TRBV30 and TRBJ2-5): SQTIHQWPATLVQPVGSPLSLECTVEGTSNPNLYWYRQAAGRGLQLLFYSVGIGQISSEVPQNLSASRPQDRQFILSSKKLLLSDSGFYLCAWSEAGFQETQYFGPGTRLLVL.

The chain employs TRBV7-2 and TRBJ2-3, with 10 bases identical to TRBD2. Trimming removed 9 bases from V and 1 base from J; junction bases left unmatched: 1. This CDR3 is 13 amino acids long. Germline CDR1 SGHTA, CDR2 FQGNSA. The CDR3 reads CASLAGGTDTQYF. The CDR3 DNA reads TGTGCCAGTCTAGCGGGGGGCACAGATACGCAGTATTTT.

This chain joins TRBV7-2 and TRBJ2-3; 11 nucleotides match TRBD2. The length of the CDR3 is 16 residues. V trimming: 7 bases; J trimming: 0 bases; junction bases outside the gene matches: 6. The germline V gene encodes CDR1 SGHTA and CDR2 FQGNSA. The CDR3 here is CASTNLAGGSTDTQYF. As DNA, the CDR3 is TGTGCCAGCACCAATCTAGCGGGGGGAAGCACAGATACGCAGTATTTT.

The chain uses TRBV11-1 and TRBJ1-2, with 7 bases fitting TRBD1. Germline V gene data show CDR1 as SGHAT and CDR2 as FQDESV (reference sequence). The V gene end was trimmed by 1 base and the J gene end by 3 bases; junction bases not matched to a gene: 5. The CDR3 is 15 amino acids. Here the CDR3 DNA reads TGTGCCAGCAGCTTAGGACCGGGACAGTACTATGGCTACACCTTC. The encoded protein is CASSLGPGQYYGYTF.

The V and J genes are TRBV30 and TRBJ2-1, with D tentatively TRBD2 (6 bases). The CDR3 has 17 residues. V lost 0 bases and J lost 1, with 16 bases in between. CDR1 and CDR2 from the germline V gene are GTSNPN and SVGIG (reference sequence). CDR3 DNA: TGTGCCTGGAGTGTACTGAGAGGCGCGGGGTCCTACAATGAGCAGTTCTTC. Translated: CAWSVLRGAGSYNEQFF.

V is TRBV25-1 and J is TRBJ2-5, with 9 bases that match TRBD1. The CDR3 has 14 residues. Germline loops: CDR1 MGHDK, CDR2 SYGVNS. V shed 5 bases and J 2 bases; nucleotides not matched to a gene: 3. The CDR3 nucleotides read TGTGCCAGCAGTAGGGACAGGGTACAAGAGACCCAGTACTTC. Translation: CASSRDRVQETQYF.

This clone turned up a few times. The V call is TRBV30, the J call TRBJ1-6; perhaps TRBD1 as D (6 bases). The CDR3 runs to 14 residues. Trimming took off 5 bases at V and 6 bases at J, with 14 bases between the two ends. Germline V gene lookup returns CDR1 GTSNPN and CDR2 SVGIG (reference sequence). For the CDR3, the DNA is TGTGCCTGGGAAGGACAGTTGGGTAATTCACCCCTCCACTTT. Its translation is CAWEGQLGNSPLHF. The whole variable domain, remainder taken from reference TRBV30 and TRBJ1-6, is SQTIHQWPATLVQPVGSPLSLECTVEGTSNPNLYWYRQAAGRGLQLLFYSVGIGQISSEVPQNLSASRPQDRQFILSSKKLLLSDSGFYLCAWEGQLGNSPLHFGNGTRLTVT.

The chain has TRBV19 and TRBJ2-7, with D possibly called TRBD1 or TRBD2 (5 bases each). From germline, CDR1 is LNHDA and CDR2 SQIVND (reference sequence). V lost 3 bases and J lost 0, with 12 bases in between. CDR3 length: 15 amino acids. This CDR3 reads CASSIGTGSSYEQYF. The CDR3 DNA reads TGTGCCAGTAGTATTGGGACCGGAAGCTCCTACGAGCAGTACTTC.

The chain couples TRBV6-5 to TRBJ2-3; the D gene is possibly TRBD2 (5 bases). The CDR3 is made up of 14 amino acids. V lost 5 bases and J lost 0, with 9 bases in between. The germline V gene has CDR1 MNHEY and CDR2 SVGAGI. Here the CDR3 reads CASSRGRSTDTQYF. The CDR3, as DNA: TGTGCCAGCAGTCGGGGAAGAAGCACAGATACGCAGTATTTT.

J is TRBJ2-2 and V is TRBV9, with a tentative D call TRBD1 (5 bases). Germline lookup yields CDR1 SGDLS and CDR2 YYNGEE. This CDR3 is 15 amino acids long. Trimming pared 6 bases from V and 2 bases from J, leaving 14 bases between. CDR3 DNA: TGTGCCAGCACGAAAGGGGATATAAACACCGGGGAGCTGTTTTTT. Its protein product is CASTKGDINTGELFF. The variable domain in full, completed from reference TRBV9 and TRBJ2-2, reads DSGVTQTPKHLITATGQRVTLRCSPRSGDLSVYWYQQSLDQGLQFLIQYYNGEERAKGNILERFSAQQFPDLHSELNLSSLELGDSALYFCASTKGDINTGELFFGEGSRLTVL.

The table lists this clone with a few counts. The rearrangement uses TRBV29-1 and TRBJ2-3; 8 nucleotides line up with TRBD2. With 4 bases clipped from V and 4 bases from J, the junction kept 10 bases outside the gene matches. CDR1 and CDR2 from the germline V gene are SQVTM and ANQGSEA. The CDR3 has 15 residues. The CDR3 sequence is CSVGETSDNPDTQYF. The DNA of the CDR3 is TGCAGCGTTGGGGAGACTAGCGATAATCCAGATACGCAGTATTTT.

The chain recombines TRBV30 with TRBJ2-6; D perhaps matches TRBD1 (5 bases). The CDR3 runs to 17 residues. CDR1 is GTSNPN and CDR2 is SVGIG in the germline V gene (reference sequence). The V end lost 3 bases, the J end lost 0 bases, and 15 bases lay between the germline ends. The CDR3 loop is CAWRSKTASSGANVLTF. In DNA, the CDR3 is TGTGCCTGGAGGAGCAAGACAGCCAGCTCTGGGGCCAACGTCCTGACTTTC.

CDR3 in amino acids: CASSVGLATNSYNEQFF. In nucleotides, the CDR3 is TGTGCCAGCAGCGTAGGGCTGGCGACCAACTCCTACAATGAGCAGTTCTTC. V gene TRBV9 combines with J gene TRBJ2-1; no clear D gene. CDR3 length equals 17 residues. With 0 bases removed from V and 0 bases from J, the gap between germline ends came to 13 bases. Germline V gives CDR1 SGDLS, CDR2 YYNGEE.

The V call is TRBV30, the J call TRBJ2-1; 12 bases map to TRBD1. The CDR3 extends over 14 amino acids. CDR1 GTSNPN and CDR2 SVGIG come from the germline V gene (reference sequence). Losses at the gene ends were 3 bases for V and 11 bases for J; bases not matched to a gene: 8. CDR3 nucleotides: TGTGCCTGGAGCCCGGGACAGGGGGCCTGGAAGCAGTTCTTC. This gives the protein CAWSPGQGAWKQFF.

This clone was counted once. The V gene is TRBV7-9, the J gene TRBJ1-1; 7 bases match TRBD1. Unmatched junction bases numbered 14, after V lost 5 bases and J lost 8 bases. CDR1 and CDR2 from the germline V gene are SEHNR and FQNEAQ (reference sequence). CDR3 length equals 15 residues. The chain's CDR3 is CASSPRRSWTGEAFF. Written as DNA, the CDR3 is TGTGCCAGCAGCCCCCGCCGATCTTGGACAGGCGAAGCTTTCTTT.

This clone occurred a few times. The chain joins TRBV7-2 to TRBJ2-5; no clear D gene. Germline V lookup: CDR1 SGHTA, CDR2 FQGNSA. V gave up 2 bases and J gave up 7 bases, with 14 bases separating them. The CDR3 has 14 amino acids. In DNA form, the CDR3 reads TGTGCCAGCAGCTTAATTCGTCTGGAAGGGACCCAGTACTTC. It encodes CASSLIRLEGTQYF.

J is TRBJ2-3 and V is TRBV30; D ambiguous. Trimming took off 4 bases at V and 1 base at J, with 15 bases between the two ends. The CDR3 sequence is 15 residues long. Germline V CDR1 and CDR2: GTSNPN, SVGIG (reference sequence). CDR3 sequence reads: CAWTPQVGGTDTQYF. The CDR3 bases are TGTGCCTGGACCCCCCAGGTTGGGGGCACAGATACGCAGTATTTT.